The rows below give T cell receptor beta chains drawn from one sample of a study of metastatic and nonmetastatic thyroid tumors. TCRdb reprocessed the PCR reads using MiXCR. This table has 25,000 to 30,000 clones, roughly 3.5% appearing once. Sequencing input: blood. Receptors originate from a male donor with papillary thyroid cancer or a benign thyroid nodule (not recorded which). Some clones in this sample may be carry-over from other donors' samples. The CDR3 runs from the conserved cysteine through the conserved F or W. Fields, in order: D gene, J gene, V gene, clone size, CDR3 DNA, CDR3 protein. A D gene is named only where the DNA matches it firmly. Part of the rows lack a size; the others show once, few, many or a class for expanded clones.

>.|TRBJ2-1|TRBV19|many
TGTGCCAGTAGTATAGATAGTACCGGAAACAATGAGCAGTTCTTC
CASSIDSTGNNEQFF
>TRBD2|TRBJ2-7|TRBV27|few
TGTGCCAGCAGCAGTCTTAGCGGGCCCTACGAGCAGTACTTC
CASSSLSGPYEQYF
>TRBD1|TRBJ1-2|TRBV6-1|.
TGTGCGGTAACCGGGACAGGGAAGAAGAATGGCTACACCTTC
CAVTGTGKKNGYTF
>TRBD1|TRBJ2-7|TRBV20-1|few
TGCAGTGCTAGAAGGGACAGGGGGTATCACGAGCAGTACTTC
CSARRDRGYHEQYF
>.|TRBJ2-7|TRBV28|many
TGTGCCAGCAGTGTGGCCGGCTACGAGCAGTACTTC
CASSVAGYEQYF
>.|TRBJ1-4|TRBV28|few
TGTGCCAGCAGTTTATGGTCGGGATCTAATGAAAAACTGTTTTTT
CASSLWSGSNEKLFF
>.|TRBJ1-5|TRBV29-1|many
TGCAGCGTTGGAAGTGAAGGTCAGCCCCAGCATTTT
CSVGSEGQPQHF
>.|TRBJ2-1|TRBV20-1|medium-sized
TGCAGTGCTAGATCCCTCGGATCTCCCAATGAGCAGTTCTTC
CSARSLGSPNEQFF
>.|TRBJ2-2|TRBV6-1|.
TGTGCCAGCAGTAGGGGGGACGGGGAGCTGTTTTTT
CASSRGDGELFF
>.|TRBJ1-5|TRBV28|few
TGTGCCAGCGGGCGGAGTAACAATCGGCCCCAGCATTTT
CASGRSNNRPQHF
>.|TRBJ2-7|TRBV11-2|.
TGTGCCAGCAGCTTAGAATGGTCCTACGATCAGTACTTC
CASSLEWSYDQYF
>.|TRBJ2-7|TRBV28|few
TGTGCCAGCAGTTTTTCGGTTAGTGTCTCCTACGAGCAGTACTTC
CASSFSVSVSYEQYF
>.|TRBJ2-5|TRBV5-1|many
TGCGCCAGCAGCTCGCAAGGCCAGGAGACCCAGTACTTC
CASSSQGQETQYF
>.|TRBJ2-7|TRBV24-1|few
TGTGCCACCGAGAACGTCGCCTACGAGCAGTACTTC
CATENVAYEQYF
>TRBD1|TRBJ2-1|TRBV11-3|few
TGTGCCAGCAGTGCTAGAGGGCACAGGGGAAGGGGTGAGCAGTTCTTC
CASSARGHRGRGEQFF
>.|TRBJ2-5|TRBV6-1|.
TGTGCCAGCAGTCCCCTGGAGGGGGCGGGAGAGACCCAGTACTTC
CASSPLEGAGETQYF
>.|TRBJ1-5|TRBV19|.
TGTGCCAGTAGTATAGAAGCAGGTTATAATCAGCCCCAGCATTTT
CASSIEAGYNQPQHF
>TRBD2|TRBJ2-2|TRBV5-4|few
TGTGCCAGCAGCCGATGGACTAGCGGGAACGACGAGGCGGGGGAGCTGTTTTTT
CASSRWTSGNDEAGELFF
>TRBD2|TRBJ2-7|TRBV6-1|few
TGTGCCAGCAGTGAGGGTACTAGCGGACCCTACGAGCAGTACTTC
CASSEGTSGPYEQYF
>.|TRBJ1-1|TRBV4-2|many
TGTGCCAGCAGCCAGTGGGCAGGAGGGAAGTCTGAAGCTTTCTTT
CASSQWAGGKSEAFF
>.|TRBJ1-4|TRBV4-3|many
TGCGCCAGCAGCCAAGGCCTTGCAACTAATGAAAAACTGTTTTTT
CASSQGLATNEKLFF
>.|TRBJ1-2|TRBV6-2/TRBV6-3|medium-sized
TGTGCCAGCAGTCAACGCCTTGGTGGGGATGGCTACACCTTC
CASSQRLGGDGYTF
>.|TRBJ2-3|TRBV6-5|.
TGTGCCAGCAGTTACTCAAGGGCGGTTCCCACAGATACGCAGTATTTT
CASSYSRAVPTDTQYF
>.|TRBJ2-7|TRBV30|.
TGTGCCTGCCACAAGGACAACTCCTACGAGCAGTACTTC
CACHKDNSYEQYF
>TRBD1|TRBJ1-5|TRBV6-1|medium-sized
TGTGCCAGCAGGACAGGGGGCGTGAGCAATCAGCCCCAGCATTTT
CASRTGGVSNQPQHF
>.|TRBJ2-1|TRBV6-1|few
TGTGCCAGCACCTCTCCGTCGGGCAGAAAGAATGAGCAGTTCTTC
CASTSPSGRKNEQFF
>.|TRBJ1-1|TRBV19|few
TGTGCCAGTATAAGGGGGTATGGTGATGAAGCTTTCTTT
CASIRGYGDEAFF
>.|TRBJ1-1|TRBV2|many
TGTGCCAGCAGCGAAACAAGGAGGGGCACTGAAGCTTTCTTT
CASSETRRGTEAFF
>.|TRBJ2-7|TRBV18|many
TGTGCCAGCTCACCACCGATATCAACAGGCTCCTACGAGCAGTACTTC
CASSPPISTGSYEQYF
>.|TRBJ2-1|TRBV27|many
TGTGCCAGCAGTTCTCAGGGCTCCTCCTACAATGAGCAGTTCTTC
CASSSQGSSYNEQFF
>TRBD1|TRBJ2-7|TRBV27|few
TGTGCCAGCGGTCAACCCCCGGACAGGGTCGTCAACGAGCGGTACTTC
CASGQPPDRVVNERYF
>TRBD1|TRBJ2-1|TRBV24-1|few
TGTGCCACCAGTGATCCCCAAACCGGGACAGGGGCCGATGAGCAGTTCTTC
CATSDPQTGTGADEQFF
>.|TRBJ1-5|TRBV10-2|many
TGCGCCAGCATGGCGAATAGCAATCAGCCCCAGCATTTT
CASMANSNQPQHF
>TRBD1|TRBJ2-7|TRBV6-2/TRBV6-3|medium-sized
TGTGCCTCCCGAAGTGGGGGACAGGGCAACTACGAGCAGTACTTC
CASRSGGQGNYEQYF
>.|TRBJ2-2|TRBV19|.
TGTGCCAGTAGTATAGGCAGGGGTTTGACCGGGGAGCTGTTTTTT
CASSIGRGLTGELFF
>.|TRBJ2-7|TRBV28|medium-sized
TGTGCCAGCAGTTCTACCACCTACGAGCAGTACTTC
CASSSTTYEQYF
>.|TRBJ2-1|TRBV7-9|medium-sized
TGTGCCAGCAGCTTAGGGGATGAGCAGTTCTTC
CASSLGDEQFF
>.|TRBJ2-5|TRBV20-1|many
TGCAGTGCTAGACCCAGGGTTGAGACCCAGTACTTC
CSARPRVETQYF
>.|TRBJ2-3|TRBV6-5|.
TGTGCCAGCAGTTTGGATGGGTCGGCGGATACGCAGTATTTT
CASSLDGSADTQYF
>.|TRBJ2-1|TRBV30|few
TGTGAATGGGTCAAAAGGGACAATGAGCAGTTCTTC
CEWVKRDNEQFF
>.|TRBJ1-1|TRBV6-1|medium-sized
TGTGCCAGCAGGCCACAGGCAGGGACTGAAGCTTTCTTT
CASRPQAGTEAFF
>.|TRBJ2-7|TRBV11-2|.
TGTGCCAGCAGCTACAACTCCTACGAGCAGTACTTC
CASSYNSYEQYF
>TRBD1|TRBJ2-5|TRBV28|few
TGTGCCAGCAGTTTAGAGACAGGGGGCGTGGAGACCCAGTACTTC
CASSLETGGVETQYF
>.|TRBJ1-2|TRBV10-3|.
TGTGCCATCAGTGACCTCAGGGGAAAACCTAACTATGGCTACACCTTC
CAISDLRGKPNYGYTF
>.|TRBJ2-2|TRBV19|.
TGTGCCAGTCGAAGGATCCCGAACACCGGGGAGCTGTTTTTT
CASRRIPNTGELFF
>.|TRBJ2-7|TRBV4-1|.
TGTGCCAGCAGCCAAGAGGCCGGGGCTGGACACGAGCAGTACTTC
CASSQEAGAGHEQYF
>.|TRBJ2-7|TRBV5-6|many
TGTGCCAGCAGCTCTGTCGTCGGATACGAGCAGTACTTC
CASSSVVGYEQYF
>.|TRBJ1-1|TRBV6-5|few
TGTGCCAGCAGTTACTCGATGGGGTACAATGAGGCTTTCTTT
CASSYSMGYNEAFF
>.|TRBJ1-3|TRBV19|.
TGTGCCAGTGGAATAAAGCCGTTAAACACCATATATTTT
CASGIKPLNTIYF
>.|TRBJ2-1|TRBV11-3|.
TGTGCCAGCAGCCAACTTCAGGGTTACATCTACAATGAGCAGTTCTTC
CASSQLQGYIYNEQFF